The 25 T cell receptor beta chains reported below all come from one sample, sequenced in a study of OX40 agonist ivuxolimab in advanced cancers. Using immunoSEQ multiplex PCR, the repertoire was profiled, and TCRdb retains in-frame clones only, with some absent. The table has approximately 76,000 clones, 65% to 90% seen once. This sample comprised CD4+ or CD8+ T cells sorted from blood, obtained in a trial of the OX40 agonist ivuxolimab. The receptors here all came from an adult with an advanced solid tumor such as melanoma, head and neck, liver or kidney cancer.

This chain links TRBV18 with TRBJ1-1; D call uncertain. The CDR3 spans 15 residues. Germline CDR1 and CDR2: KGHSH and LQKENI. Trimming cost V 0 bases and J 5 bases, with 13 bases left between them. CDR3 bases: TGTGCCAGCTCACCACCAACAGTGCAAAAGACTGAAGCTTTCTTT. This codes for CASSPPTVQKTEAFF.

J is TRBJ1-6 and V is TRBV19; D unclear. The CDR3 loop spans 13 amino acids. The germline gives CDR1 LNHDA, CDR2 SQIVND (reference sequence). The V end was cut by 7 bases, the J end by 9 bases, with 13 bases between. The CDR3 spells CASMDSGGSPLHF. DNA for the CDR3: TGTGCCAGTATGGACTCAGGTGGTTCACCCCTCCACTTT.

This chain joins TRBV10-3 and TRBJ2-3, with unresolved D. The CDR3 sequence is 12 residues long. Germline V gives CDR1 ENHRY, CDR2 SYGVKD. V lost 3 bases and J 6 bases, leaving 7 bases between the germline ends. CDR3 nucleotide sequence: TGTGCCATCAGTGAAAGACCCGATACGCAGTATTTT. Protein product: CAISERPDTQYF.

The rearrangement links TRBV7-9 to TRBJ1-3, with a tentative D call TRBD1 (6 bases). V gave up 8 bases and J gave up 4 bases, with 15 bases separating them. The CDR3 totals 14 residues. Germline assignment: CDR1 SEHNR and CDR2 FQNEAQ (reference sequence). CDR3 residues: CASFRGGLGNTIYF. The CDR3 region has the DNA TGTGCCAGCTTTCGTGGGGGCTTAGGAAACACCATATATTTT. The full variable domain, with the rest looked up from reference TRBV7-9 and TRBJ1-3, is DTGVSQNPRHKITKRGQNVTFRCDPISEHNRLYWYRQTLGQGPEFLTYFQNEAQLEKSRLLSDRFSAERPKGSFSTLEIQRTEQGDSAMYLCASFRGGLGNTIYFGEGSWLTVV.

This clone was seen just once. The rearrangement uses TRBV11-3 and TRBJ2-3; maybe TRBD2 (6 bases). V lost 3 bases to trimming and J lost 3 bases, with 13 bases between them. This CDR3 contains 15 residues. CDR1 SGHNT and CDR2 YENEEA come from the germline V gene. As DNA, the CDR3 is TGTGCCAGCAGCTTGGGACTCCCCCCTACAGATACGCAGTATTTT. Protein sequence: CASSLGLPPTDTQYF.

This clone was counted a single time. V gene TRBV6-5 combines with J gene TRBJ1-2; 7 bases agree with TRBD1. CDR1 and CDR2 (germline): MNHEY, SVGAGI. Trimming at V came to 4 bases and at J to 7 bases, leaving 6 bases not matched to a gene. This CDR3 spans 13 amino acids. The CDR3 nucleotides are TGTGCCAGCAGTTCGACAGGGCGGGGTGGCTACACCTTC. Protein: CASSSTGRGGYTF.

Comment on this clone: Other DNA variants within this sample encode the same CDR3. This chain uses TRBV7-9 with TRBJ1-6, with TRBD1 as a possible D gene (6 bases). V gave up 1 base and J gave up 8 bases, with 9 bases separating them. The germline V gene has CDR1 SEHNR and CDR2 FQNEAQ (reference sequence). The CDR3 extends over 14 amino acids. The CDR3 here is CASSLGGTHSPLHF. CDR3 DNA: TGTGCCAGCAGCTTAGGGGGGACACATTCACCCCTCCACTTT.

The V gene is TRBV6-5, the J gene TRBJ2-7, with 9 bases aligning to TRBD1. J lost 6 bases, V lost 2 bases, and 5 bases had no gene match. Germline V gene sequence: CDR1 MNHEY, CDR2 SVGAGI. This CDR3 is built from 14 residues. CDR3 residues: CASSYGDREGEQYF. The CDR3 DNA sequence: TGTGCCAGCAGTTACGGGGACAGGGAGGGCGAGCAGTACTTC.

The CDR3 region is CASSQGSGGTQYF. The CDR3 nucleotides are TGTGCCAGCAGCCAAGGTTCGGGTGGTACGCAGTATTTT. The chain employs TRBV5-4 and TRBJ2-3, with unresolved D. This CDR3 has 13 amino acids. V lost 4 bases to trimming and J lost 8 bases, with 14 bases between them. Germline V gene sequence: CDR1 SGHNT, CDR2 YYREEE (reference sequence). Using reference TRBV5-4 and TRBJ2-3 for the parts outside the CDR3, the full variable domain is ETGVTQSPTHLIKTRGQQVTLRCSSQSGHNTVSWYQQALGQGPQFIFQYYREEENGRGNFPPRFSGLQFPNYSSELNVNALELDDSALYLCASSQGSGGTQYFGPGTRLTVL.

The chain carries TRBV2 and TRBJ1-5; maybe TRBD1 (5 bases). V was shortened by 6 bases and J by 7 bases, with 19 bases between the two germline ends. The CDR3 length is 15 residues. Germline CDR1 reads SNHLY; CDR2 reads FYNNEI. The CDR3 nucleotides read TGTGCCAGCAGCGGAATGTTTCAGGGTAACCAGCCCCAGCATTTT. Encoded protein: CASSGMFQGNQPQHF.

This clone has only a few counts. This rearrangement joins TRBV30 to TRBJ1-5; no clear D. The CDR3 has 13 amino acids. Trimming shortened V by 0 bases and J by 1 base, and 4 bases separated the two germline ends. Germline-derived CDR1 and CDR2 are GTSNPN and SVGIG (reference sequence). DNA for the CDR3: TGTGCCTGGAGTGTAAGGAGCAATCAGCCCCAGCATTTT. Translation gives CAWSVRSNQPQHF.

The chain combines TRBV4-1 with TRBJ2-5, with TRBD1 matching 7 bases. V trimming: 0 bases; J trimming: 7 bases; junction bases outside the gene matches: 8. Per germline, CDR1 MGHRA and CDR2 YSYEKL. The CDR3 length is 15 residues. The CDR3 DNA sequence: TGCGCCAGCAGCCAAGAGGCACAGGGGATTGGGACCCAGTACTTC. Its translation: CASSQEAQGIGTQYF.

The chain joins TRBV6-5 to TRBJ1-5; D is perhaps TRBD1 (5 bases). CDR1 is MNHEY and CDR2 is SVGAGI in the germline V gene. V lost 8 bases, J lost 5 bases, and 16 bases lay in between. This CDR3 is built from 14 residues. The CDR3 sequence: CASRMGQHDQPQHF. In DNA form, the CDR3 reads TGTGCCAGCCGGATGGGGCAGCATGATCAGCCCCAGCATTTT.

CDR3 in amino acids: CASSTLAAPYNEQFF. CDR3 sequence (DNA): TGCGCCAGCAGTACCCTAGCGGCTCCCTACAATGAGCAGTTCTTC. The chain combines TRBV10-2 with TRBJ2-1, with 7 bases lining up with TRBD2. The V segment lost 5 bases and the J segment 2 bases; nucleotides outside the gene matches: 6. The V gene's germline CDR1 is WSHSY and CDR2 SAAADI. The CDR3 contains 15 residues.

The CDR3 region has the DNA TGTGCCAGCAGCTCCACAGGGAGAAGGGACACTGAAGCTTTCTTT. It is translated as CASSSTGRRDTEAFF. The rearrangement joins TRBV5-8 to TRBJ1-1; tentatively, D is TRBD1 (6 bases). Germline CDR1 is SGHTS and CDR2 is YDEGEE. V was trimmed by 3 bases and J by 3 bases, leaving 15 bases between them. The CDR3 covers 15 residues.

This chain links TRBV10-3 with TRBJ2-7, with 9 bases identical to TRBD1. With 11 bases clipped from V and 6 bases from J, the junction kept 17 bases outside the gene matches. The CDR3 length is 15 residues. The germline V gene has CDR1 ENHRY and CDR2 SYGVKD. CDR3 residues: CAASPRDRVESEQYF. CDR3 in DNA: TGTGCCGCAAGTCCCCGGGACAGGGTTGAGAGCGAGCAGTACTTC.

V gene TRBV16 combines with J gene TRBJ2-7; D might be TRBD2 (7 bases). The CDR3 sequence is 14 residues long. V lost 4 bases and J 6 bases, leaving 16 bases between the germline ends. Germline V gives CDR1 KGHSY, CDR2 FQNENV. CDR3 DNA sequence: TGTGCCAGCAGCCCTACGGGGGAGGGGGTCGAGCAGTACTTC. Amino acid sequence: CASSPTGEGVEQYF.

This clone occurred once. The chain couples TRBV6-6 to TRBJ2-3; D may match TRBD1 or TRBD2 (5 bases each). Deletions cut 4 bases from V and 6 bases from J, with 11 bases between. The length of the CDR3 is 13 residues. Germline V gene lookup returns CDR1 MNHNY and CDR2 SVGAGI (reference sequence). The CDR3 DNA is TGTGCCAGCAGTTTTTTAGGGGACGATACGCAGTATTTT. It yields the protein CASSFLGDDTQYF.

The CDR3, as DNA: TGTGCCAGCAGCCAAGGGACACACAATCAGCCCCAGCATTTT. Its translation is CASSQGTHNQPQHF. The gene calls are TRBV4-2 and TRBJ1-5, with D possibly being TRBD1 (5 bases). Germline CDR1 and CDR2: LGHNA and YNFKEQ. Trimming cost V 1 base and J 3 bases, with 7 bases left between them. The CDR3 sequence is 14 residues long.

The CDR3 DNA follows: TGTGCCATCAGGGCAGCCGGGACATACTCCTACGAGCAGTACTTC. Protein sequence: CAIRAAGTYSYEQYF. This sequence joins TRBV10-3 and TRBJ2-7; a possible D gene is TRBD1 (6 bases). Trimming removed 6 bases at V and 0 bases at J, with 15 bases between. The length of the CDR3 is 15 residues. Germline V gene sequence: CDR1 ENHRY, CDR2 SYGVKD.

V is TRBV7-2 and J is TRBJ2-6, with 7 bases lining up with TRBD1. Germline values: CDR1 SGHTA, CDR2 FQGNSA. The junction had 1 base not matched to a gene; V was cut back by 5 bases and J by 3 bases. CDR3 size: 14 residues. CDR3 amino acids: CASSRTGGANVLTF. CDR3 coding DNA: TGTGCCAGCAGCCGGACAGGTGGGGCCAACGTCCTGACTTTC.

The chain has TRBV12-5 and TRBJ2-7; the D gene is possibly TRBD2 (7 bases). The CDR3 runs 15 residues. Germline V gene lookup returns CDR1 LGHNT and CDR2 FRNRAP. V lost 5 bases to trimming and J lost 5 bases, with 19 bases between them. The chain's CDR3 is CASGKGGAGGHEQYF. The DNA of the CDR3 is TGTGCTAGTGGTAAAGGGGGGGCAGGCGGACACGAGCAGTACTTC.

This chain's CDR3 is CASSPHQGGEQFF. DNA for the CDR3: TGTGCCAGCAGCCCTCATCAGGGGGGTGAGCAGTTCTTC. The chain employs TRBV7-3 and TRBJ2-1; D may be TRBD1 (7 bases). The CDR3 contains 13 residues. The V and J ends lost 5 bases and 9 bases respectively, with 14 bases between them. Germline V gene lookup returns CDR1 SGHTA and CDR2 FQGTGA.

The CDR3 DNA sequence: TGCGCCAGCAGCTTGGGACAGGTAGATGAAAAACTGTTTTTT. Its protein is CASSLGQVDEKLFF. The chain is built from TRBV5-1 and TRBJ1-4, with D perhaps TRBD1 (6 bases). V was trimmed by 0 bases and J by 6 bases, leaving 9 bases between them. CDR3 length equals 14 residues. Germline V gives CDR1 SGHRS, CDR2 YFSETQ.

The CDR3 protein is CASSLGPGELFF. CDR3 sequence (DNA): TGTGCCAGCAGCTTGGGTCCCGGGGAGCTGTTTTTT. V and J are TRBV5-6 and TRBJ2-2; D not certain. Germline-derived CDR1 and CDR2 are SGHDT and YYEEEE. The CDR3 extends over 12 amino acids. Trimming left V 0 bases short and J 6 bases short, with 3 bases between. The full variable domain, completed using reference TRBV5-6 and TRBJ2-2, is DAGVTQSPTHLIKTRGQQVTLRCSPKSGHDTVSWYQQALGQGPQFIFQYYEEEERQRGNFPDRFSGHQFPNYSSELNVNALLLGDSALYLCASSLGPGELFFGEGSRLTVL.